The 21 T cell receptor beta chains given below trace back to one sample, sequenced in a study of control samples from healthy donors and cancer patients (dated by TCRdb to about 2020). The library was obtained by the immunoSEQ multiplex PCR assay. In TCRdb, the immuneACCESS table is reduced to in-frame sequences with V and J assigned. These tables do not hold every clone; where another copy was compared, an unresolved V gene accounts for under half, and the others remain unexplained. Recorded for this sample are about 88,000 clones; about 92% of them occurred a single time. More than 7% of the sample is taken by the ten largest. Input material: blood. The receptors were sampled from a man aged 18 to 30 in good health.

The chain joins TRBV7-2 to TRBJ2-3; 8 bases map to TRBD2. Germline V gives CDR1 SGHTA, CDR2 FQGNSA. There are 17 residues in the CDR3. Unmatched junction bases numbered 10, after V lost 3 bases and J lost 2 bases. The CDR3 region is CASSFDGRAGLTDTQYF. In DNA form, the CDR3 reads TGTGCCAGCAGCTTTGACGGGAGGGCCGGGCTCACAGATACGCAGTATTTT.

In this sample, this clone turned up once. The J gene is TRBJ1-1, the V gene TRBV7-2; D not certain. The germline V gene encodes CDR1 SGHTA and CDR2 FQGNSA. CDR3 length: 14 residues. With 3 bases removed from V and 1 base from J, the gap between germline ends came to 9 bases. CDR3 coding DNA: TGTGCCAGCAGCTTTGTGACTAAGAACACTGAAGCTTTCTTT. Amino acids: CASSFVTKNTEAFF.

The chain uses TRBV5-1 and TRBJ2-1; TRBD2 aligns across 11 bases. The V gene end was trimmed by 2 bases and the J gene end by 7 bases; junction bases not matched to a gene: 8. This CDR3 is 16 amino acids long. Per the germline V gene, CDR1 is SGHRS and CDR2 is YFSETQ. The CDR3 DNA follows: TGCGCCAGCAGCTTATTAGCGGGAGGGCCTGGGAATGAGCAGTTCTTC. As protein: CASSLLAGGPGNEQFF. Together with reference TRBV5-1 and TRBJ2-1, the CDR3 gives the full variable domain: KAGVTQTPRYLIKTRGQQVTLSCSPISGHRSVSWYQQTPGQGLQFLFEYFSETQRNKGNFPGRFSGRQFSNSRSEMNVSTLELGDSALYLCASSLLAGGPGNEQFFGPGTRLTVL.

This chain joins TRBV19 and TRBJ1-1; D remains unclear. From germline, CDR1 is LNHDA and CDR2 SQIVND (reference sequence). This CDR3 contains 14 residues. V lost 2 bases, J lost 9 bases, and 16 bases lay in between. The CDR3: CASSITGAGEKAFF. DNA of the CDR3: TGTGCCAGTAGTATAACGGGAGCAGGTGAAAAAGCTTTCTTT.

This chain connects TRBV3-1 (or the pseudogene TRBV3-2) to TRBJ2-4, with D uncertain. Trimming removed 3 bases from V and 7 bases from J, with 10 bases in between. CDR3 length equals 13 residues. Germline values: CDR1 LGHDT, CDR2 YNNKEL (reference sequence). In DNA form, the CDR3 reads TGTGCCAGCAGCCACTCCCGGGCTAACATTCAGTACTTC. The encoded protein is CASSHSRANIQYF.

This clone was detected once. V is TRBV12-3 or TRBV12-4 and J is TRBJ1-1; no definite D call. The CDR3 extends over 12 amino acids. Trimming took off 2 bases at V and 8 bases at J, with 9 bases between the two ends. The CDR3, as DNA: TGTGCCAGCAGTTTAATTACATACGAAGCTTTCTTT. It translates to CASSLITYEAFF.

As DNA, the CDR3 is TGTGCCAGTAGTATAAACCCAATGAACACTGAAGCTTTCTTT. This codes for CASSINPMNTEAFF. The chain couples TRBV19 to TRBJ1-1, with unresolved D. CDR3 length: 14 residues. Germline CDR1 is LNHDA and CDR2 is SQIVND (reference sequence). V was cut by 2 bases and J by 0 bases, with 7 bases left in between.

V is TRBV18 and J is TRBJ1-2, with 9 bases matching TRBD1. The V gene end was trimmed by 4 bases and the J gene end by 8 bases; junction bases not matched to a gene: 8. The germline V gene encodes CDR1 KGHSH and CDR2 LQKENI. The CDR3 is made up of 14 amino acids. The DNA of the CDR3 is TGTGCCAGCTCACGGGACAGGGTATCATCGGGCTACACCTTC. Its protein product is CASSRDRVSSGYTF.

Here the CDR3 reads CASSTIGQASPLHF. CDR3 sequence (DNA): TGTGCCAGTAGTACTATAGGACAGGCCTCACCCCTCCACTTT. The rearrangement uses TRBV19 and TRBJ1-6; 7 nucleotides align to TRBD1. J was trimmed by 10 bases and V by 4 bases; bases with no gene match: 7. This CDR3 is built from 14 residues. Germline assignment: CDR1 LNHDA and CDR2 SQIVND (reference sequence). The full variable domain, rest sourced from reference TRBV19 and TRBJ1-6, is DGGITQSPKYLFRKEGQNVTLSCEQNLNHDAMYWYRQDPGQGLRLIYYSQIVNDFQKGDIAEGYSVSREKKESFPLTVTSAQKNPTAFYLCASSTIGQASPLHFGNGTRLTVT.

This rearrangement joins TRBV15 to TRBJ2-3; 8 bases match TRBD2. V lost 0 bases and J lost 4; bases outside the gene matches: 3. This CDR3 is 15 amino acids long. Germline CDR1 and CDR2: LNHNV and YYDKDF (reference sequence). CDR3 in amino acids: CATSRDRGGPDTQYF. CDR3 sequence (DNA): TGTGCCACCAGCAGAGACCGGGGGGGGCCAGATACGCAGTATTTT.

As for this clone: At one end the junction does not follow the germline gene, possibly because of a read error. This chain uses TRBV29-1 with TRBJ1-4, with a weak D call TRBD1 (6 bases). Looked up from germline, CDR1 is SQVTM and CDR2 is ANQGSEA. The CDR3 spans 13 residues. Written as DNA, the CDR3 is TGCAGCGTTACCGGGACAACAAATGAAAAACTGTTTTTT. This codes for CSVTGTTNEKLFF.

The genes are TRBV7-3 and TRBJ2-3; TRBD2 matches 7 bases. Trimming took 5 bases from V and 2 from J; bases not matched to a gene: 7. The germline V gene has CDR1 SGHTA and CDR2 FQGTGA. The CDR3 is 15 residues long. The CDR3, as DNA: TGTGCCAGCAGCAACGGGGGAGGGGTCACAGATACGCAGTATTTT. This codes for CASSNGGGVTDTQYF.

The chain joins TRBV6-2 or TRBV6-3 to TRBJ1-1, with no clear D. Per the germline V gene, CDR1 is MNHEY and CDR2 is SVGEGT. V lost 5 bases and J lost 5, with 6 bases in between. The CDR3 extends over 11 amino acids. CDR3 region: CASSPGTEAFF. In nucleotides, the CDR3 is TGTGCCAGCAGTCCCGGTACTGAAGCTTTCTTT.

V is TRBV6-5 and J is TRBJ1-5; a possible D gene is TRBD1 (5 bases). CDR1 MNHEY and CDR2 SVGAGI come from the germline V gene. The V end was cut by 6 bases, the J end by 7 bases, with 10 bases between. This CDR3 comprises 12 residues. This CDR3 is CASRAGTQPQHF. DNA for the CDR3: TGTGCCAGCAGAGCCGGGACCCAGCCCCAGCATTTT.

The chain employs TRBV27 and TRBJ1-4, with 8 nucleotides matching TRBD1. The junction had 10 bases not matched to a gene; V was cut back by 3 bases and J by 7 bases. Germline-derived CDR1 and CDR2 are MNHEY and SMNVEV (reference sequence). This CDR3 is 16 amino acids long. CDR3 protein: CASSFRQGRVGEKLFF. In nucleotides, the CDR3 is TGTGCCAGCAGTTTTCGACAGGGGAGGGTCGGTGAAAAACTGTTTTTT.

The V call is TRBV6-5, the J call TRBJ2-2; D not certain. Germline assignment: CDR1 MNHEY and CDR2 SVGAGI. This CDR3 spans 14 amino acids. Trimming pared 2 bases from V and 1 base from J, leaving 5 bases between. CDR3 residues: CASSYGRNTGELFF. CDR3 nucleotide sequence: TGTGCCAGCAGTTACGGGCGGAACACCGGGGAGCTGTTTTTT.

The chain combines TRBV6-5 with TRBJ1-2; the match to TRBD1 covers 8 bases. J lost 8 bases, V lost 5 bases, and 7 bases had no gene match. CDR1 is MNHEY and CDR2 is SVGAGI in the germline V gene. The CDR3 sequence is 13 residues long. The CDR3 region is CASSTSGGLGYTF. In DNA form, the CDR3 reads TGTGCCAGCAGTACTTCAGGGGGCTTAGGCTACACCTTC.

The chain joins TRBV12-3 or TRBV12-4 to TRBJ1-2, with a tentative D call TRBD1 (6 bases). V was cut by 5 bases and J by 4 bases, with 11 bases left in between. The CDR3 loop spans 13 amino acids. The CDR3 spells CASSEQGFYGYTF. CDR3 nucleotides: TGTGCCAGCAGTGAGCAGGGGTTCTATGGCTACACCTTC.

The V gene is TRBV30, the J gene TRBJ2-7; D perhaps matches TRBD2 (5 bases). Per the germline V gene, CDR1 is GTSNPN and CDR2 is SVGIG (reference sequence). This CDR3 contains 11 residues. Deletions cut 5 bases from V and 4 bases from J, with 9 bases between. The CDR3 reads CAWGSGYEQYF. The CDR3 DNA reads as TGTGCCTGGGGGAGTGGTTACGAGCAGTACTTC.

The rearrangement links TRBV2 to TRBJ1-2; the match to TRBD1 covers 7 bases. This CDR3 contains 14 residues. Per germline, CDR1 SNHLY and CDR2 FYNNEI. The ends lost 5 bases at V and 3 bases at J; junction bases unmatched: 6. The CDR3 here is CASSQDRRYYGYTF. The CDR3 DNA follows: TGTGCCAGCAGTCAGGACAGGAGGTACTATGGCTACACCTTC.

Only one count was recorded for this clone. CDR3 bases: TGTGCCAGCAGCGTAGAAGGACTAGCGGGAGTAGGCTACAATGAGCAGTTCTTC. Translated, it gives CASSVEGLAGVGYNEQFF. J is TRBJ2-1 and V is TRBV9; 13 bases agree with TRBD2. The germline gives CDR1 SGDLS, CDR2 YYNGEE. The trim removed 0 bases at V and 3 bases at J, leaving 6 bases unmatched. This CDR3 has 18 amino acids.